This passage covers 27 T cell receptor beta chains from one sample sequenced in a study of T cell repertoires in cytomegalovirus infection. TCRdb fed the reads into MiXCR, producing one record per CDR3 protein. Of fewer than 300,000 distinct CDR3 sequences listed, about 26% are singletons. Sample: PBMCs. The origin of the receptors is a human donor in good health (CMV status not recorded). Some clones in this sample may be carry-over from other donors' samples.

This clonotype occurred a few times. The gene calls are TRBV23-1 and TRBJ1-1; D not resolved. TRBV23-1 is designated an ORF whose function remains uncertain. This CDR3 comprises 14 residues. V was trimmed by 6 bases and J by 2 bases, leaving 13 bases between them. DNA for the CDR3: TGCGCCAGCAGCAGTCGGGTTCTCAACACTGAAGCTTTCTTT. It codes for CASSSRVLNTEAFF.

Turning to this clonotype: The final CDR3 position lacks the conserved phenylalanine or tryptophan, pointing to a likely read error. The gene calls are TRBV27 and TRBJ2-7; 7 nucleotides align to TRBD2. The germline V gene has CDR1 MNHEY and CDR2 SMNVEV (reference sequence). CDR3 length: 14 amino acids. The CDR3 nucleotides read TGTGCCAGCAGTTTACAGGGAGGGAACTACGGGCAGTACTTA. This sequence encodes CASSLQGGNYGQYL.

As for this clonotype: A junction end diverges from the germline sequence, so it may reflect a read error. The rearrangement links TRBV6-6 to TRBJ2-7, with 11 bases matching TRBD2. Germline V gene sequence: CDR1 MNHNY, CDR2 SVGAGI (reference sequence). This CDR3 has 12 residues. The CDR3 is CASRLAGDERYF. CDR3 DNA: TGTGCCAGCAGACTAGCGGGAGACGAGCGGTACTTC.

J is TRBJ2-7 and V is TRBV11-2, with 14 bases that match TRBD2. The trim removed 4 bases at V and 2 bases at J, leaving 4 bases unmatched. There are 16 residues in the CDR3. The germline CDR1 and CDR2 sequences are SGHAT and FQNNGV. This chain's CDR3 is CASSSGLAGVPYEQYF. CDR3 nucleotide sequence: TGTGCCAGCAGCTCGGGACTAGCGGGGGTCCCCTACGAGCAGTACTTC.

The chain combines TRBV15 with TRBJ2-1, with D perhaps given as TRBD1 or TRBD2 (5 bases each). V was clipped by 2 bases and J by 6 bases, with 14 bases between them. CDR1 and CDR2 (germline): LNHNV, YYDKDF (reference sequence). This CDR3 has 15 residues. CDR3 DNA: TGTGCCACCAGCAGACGGGATCAGGGTTCCAATGAGCAGTTCTTC. Translating it yields CATSRRDQGSNEQFF.

This clonotype came up once. The V gene is TRBV5-6, the J gene TRBJ2-6, with 8 nucleotides matching TRBD1. There are 15 residues in the CDR3. Germline-derived CDR1 and CDR2 are SGHDT and YYEEEE. J lost 7 bases, V lost 4 bases, and 7 bases had no gene match. The CDR3 region has the DNA TGTGCCAGCAGCACCGGACAGGGTTTTGCCAACGTCCTGACTTTC. Translation gives CASSTGQGFANVLTF.

V usage is TRBV12-3 or TRBV12-4 and J usage is TRBJ2-5; no clear D gene. The CDR3 covers 12 residues. Trimming stripped 9 bases from V and 5 bases from J, with 13 bases between. The CDR3 region is CARPLGLETQYF. CDR3 coding DNA: TGTGCCAGACCTCTGGGGTTGGAGACCCAGTACTTC.

This clonotype appeared a single time. The chain has TRBV6-1 and TRBJ2-6; TRBD1 aligns across 12 bases. CDR3 length equals 17 residues. Looked up from germline, CDR1 is MNHNS and CDR2 is SASEGT. Trimming removed 5 bases from V and 2 bases from J; junction bases left unmatched: 4. Here the CDR3 reads CASSKGQGAPGANVLTF. CDR3 nucleotides: TGTGCCAGCAGTAAGGGACAGGGGGCGCCTGGGGCCAACGTCCTGACTTTC.

This clonotype appeared a few times. The chain has TRBV7-2 and TRBJ2-7, with TRBD1 matching 12 bases. After removal of 1 base from V and 6 bases from J, the junction contained 4 bases not matched to a gene. Germline assignment: CDR1 SGHTA and CDR2 FQGNSA. The CDR3 runs to 15 residues. The CDR3 here is CASSLVGTGGSEQYF. The CDR3 bases are TGTGCCAGCAGCTTAGTTGGGACAGGGGGCTCCGAGCAGTACTTC.

The table lists this clonotype with many counts. The V and J genes are TRBV12-5 and TRBJ2-2; possible D gene TRBD2, 6 bases. The germline V gene encodes CDR1 LGHNT and CDR2 FRNRAP. The CDR3 runs to 14 residues. The V end lost 6 bases, the J end lost 4 bases, and 12 bases lay between the germline ends. The CDR3 loop reads CASGPGTFTGELFF. The CDR3 nucleotides read TGTGCTAGTGGGCCTGGGACTTTCACCGGGGAGCTGTTTTTT.

The chain uses TRBV20-1 and TRBJ1-5; tentative D call: TRBD1 (5 bases). This CDR3 has 13 residues. Germline lookup yields CDR1 DFQATT and CDR2 SNEGSKA (reference sequence). V was cut by 6 bases and J by 7 bases, with 16 bases left in between. The CDR3 region is CSASQGSGQPQHF. The CDR3 region has the DNA TGCAGTGCCTCTCAGGGTTCAGGGCAGCCCCAGCATTTT.

This clonotype was found a few times. The V and J genes are TRBV15 and TRBJ1-2; a weak D match, TRBD1 (5 bases). Germline V gene data show CDR1 as LNHNV and CDR2 as YYDKDF (reference sequence). The CDR3 covers 15 residues. Trimming took off 5 bases at V and 2 bases at J, with 15 bases between the two ends. Here the CDR3 DNA reads TGTGCCACCAGCTCTCAGGGACGGGGAAACTATGGCTACACCTTC. Translated: CATSSQGRGNYGYTF. The entire variable domain, with the rest obtained from reference TRBV15 and TRBJ1-2, is as follows: DAMVIQNPRYQVTQFGKPVTLSCSQTLNHNVMYWYQQKSSQAPKLLFHYYDKDFNNEADTPDNFQSRRPNTSFCFLDIRSPGLGDTAMYLCATSSQGRGNYGYTFGSGTRLTVV.

This clonotype was seen more than once but under ten times. The rearrangement uses TRBV7-9 and TRBJ1-1; D is unresolved. V was trimmed by 2 bases and J by 4 bases, leaving 8 bases between them. The CDR3 sequence is 13 residues long. Germline V CDR1 and CDR2: SEHNR, FQNEAQ (reference sequence). In nucleotides, the CDR3 is TGTGCCAGCAGCTTAAGAGAATTCACTGAAGCTTTCTTT. It translates to CASSLREFTEAFF.

This clonotype was seen many times. The chain employs TRBV6-1 and TRBJ2-4; 9 nucleotides agree with TRBD1. V was clipped by 6 bases and J by 1 base; unmatched bases: 7. Germline CDR1 is MNHNS and CDR2 is SASEGT. The CDR3 has 16 residues. The CDR3 nucleotides read TGTGCCAGCAGCTCACAGGGGGCGGCTGCCAAAAACATTCAGTACTTC. It specifies CASSSQGAAAKNIQYF.

This clonotype was counted only a few times. J is TRBJ1-2 and V is TRBV4-3, with D unclear. The CDR3 covers 15 residues. Trimming pared 1 base from V and 0 bases from J, leaving 9 bases between. Per germline, CDR1 LGHNA and CDR2 YSLEER. CDR3 DNA sequence: TGCGCCAGCAGCCAAGCAACCACAGCTAACTATGGCTACACCTTC. It codes for CASSQATTANYGYTF.

This clonotype has ten or more counts. The chain combines TRBV12-3 or TRBV12-4 with TRBJ2-1; tentative D call: TRBD1 (6 bases). V lost 5 bases and J lost 7, with 18 bases in between. The CDR3 has 15 residues. As DNA, the CDR3 is TGTGCCAGCAGTCGCGACAGGATCAATAGGAATGAGCAGTTCTTC. Translating it yields CASSRDRINRNEQFF.

The chain has TRBV20-1 and TRBJ2-7; D not resolved. Trimming took off 3 bases at V and 5 bases at J, with 14 bases between the two ends. Germline CDR1 and CDR2: DFQATT and SNEGSKA (reference sequence). This CDR3 spans 13 amino acids. In DNA, the CDR3 is TGCAGTGCTAGGCAACACCGGGCCCACGAGCAGTACTTC. Translating it yields CSARQHRAHEQYF.

The CDR3 here is CASSLTGGLLLAFF. In nucleotides, the CDR3 is TGTGCCAGCAGCTTAACAGGGGGGTTGTTGCTAGCTTTCTTT. V gene TRBV7-2 combines with J gene TRBJ1-1, with 8 nucleotides matching TRBD1. The CDR3 loop spans 14 amino acids. The V gene's germline CDR1 is SGHTA and CDR2 FQGNSA. V was pared by 2 bases and J by 10 bases, with 9 bases of the junction left unmatched.

V usage is TRBV5-6 and J usage is TRBJ1-4; D not certain. CDR3 length: 15 residues. Trimming took off 4 bases at V and 8 bases at J, with 18 bases between the two ends. Germline CDR1 is SGHDT and CDR2 is YYEEEE. In nucleotides, the CDR3 is TGTGCCAGCAGCCCTGGGTCTCAAAGAAGGGAAAAACTGTTTTTT. Amino acid sequence: CASSPGSQRREKLFF.

This clonotype was seen at least ten times. The chain is built from TRBV2 and TRBJ1-4, with D maybe TRBD1 (5 bases). Germline CDR1 is SNHLY and CDR2 is FYNNEI. V gave up 6 bases and J gave up 0 bases, with 11 bases separating them. This CDR3 has 15 amino acids. The CDR3 here is CASRAGFATNEKLFF. CDR3 DNA: TGTGCCAGCAGGGCAGGGTTTGCAACTAATGAAAAACTGTTTTTT.

The chain combines TRBV11-2 with TRBJ1-5; 8 bases are a match to TRBD1. CDR1 and CDR2 from the germline V gene are SGHAT and FQNNGV. This CDR3 comprises 14 residues. Trimming cost V 5 bases and J 7 bases; bases outside gene matches: 7. CDR3 bases: TGTGCCAGCAGCGAGGGCAGGGGGCACCAGCCCCAGCATTTT. The encoded protein is CASSEGRGHQPQHF.

In its sample, this clonotype was seen many times. A read error may produce the germline difference seen at one junction end. The V and J genes are TRBV7-2 and TRBJ2-1, with 8 bases aligning to TRBD2. The CDR3 consists of 15 residues. Germline CDR1 SGHTA, CDR2 FQGNSA. Here the CDR3 DNA reads TGTGCCAGCAGTTTAGCGGGGACCCTGAGAAATGAGCAGTTCTTC. Residues: CASSLAGTLRNEQFF.

CDR3 nucleotide sequence: TGTGCCACCAGCAAACGACAGGGTGGGACTGAAGCTTTCTTT. Protein product: CATSKRQGGTEAFF. This chain joins TRBV15 and TRBJ1-1, with TRBD1 matching over 7 bases. CDR1 and CDR2 from the germline V gene are LNHNV and YYDKDF (reference sequence). There are 14 residues in the CDR3. V shed 4 bases, J shed 5 bases, and the junction held 7 bases outside the gene matches.

V usage is TRBV4-1 and J usage is TRBJ1-1; 9 nucleotides line up with TRBD1. Germline V lookup: CDR1 MGHRA, CDR2 YSYEKL. This CDR3 comprises 14 residues. Germline trimming cut 4 bases from V and 4 bases from J; bases unmatched to any gene: 4. The CDR3 DNA reads TGCGCCAGCAGCCTTCTGACAGGGGGCACTGAAGCTTTCTTT. Amino acid sequence: CASSLLTGGTEAFF.

This clonotype was counted a single time. The chain recombines TRBV28 with TRBJ1-4; 12 bases line up with TRBD1. J was trimmed by 10 bases and V by 1 base; bases with no gene match: 4. This CDR3 is built from 15 residues. Per germline, CDR1 MDHEN and CDR2 SYDVKM. CDR3 loop: CASSLSGQGAAKLFF. CDR3 coding DNA: TGTGCCAGCAGTTTATCGGGACAGGGGGCCGCAAAACTGTTTTTT.

This clonotype was counted many times. J is TRBJ2-1 and V is TRBV7-2, with D hard to call. The CDR3 length is 14 residues. V was clipped by 5 bases and J by 0 bases, with 8 bases between them. In germline, CDR1 is SGHTA, CDR2 FQGNSA. This CDR3 is CASSLIPSYNEQFF. Written as DNA, the CDR3 is TGTGCCAGCAGCCTAATCCCCTCCTACAATGAGCAGTTCTTC.

The DNA for the CDR3 is TGTGCCAGCGGGACTAGCCGGAACAATGAGCAGTTCTTC. It specifies CASGTSRNNEQFF. The rearrangement uses TRBV28 and TRBJ2-1; 9 nucleotides align to TRBD2. The CDR3 sequence is 13 residues long. Per germline, CDR1 MDHEN and CDR2 SYDVKM. The V segment lost 8 bases and the J segment 5 bases; nucleotides outside the gene matches: 4.